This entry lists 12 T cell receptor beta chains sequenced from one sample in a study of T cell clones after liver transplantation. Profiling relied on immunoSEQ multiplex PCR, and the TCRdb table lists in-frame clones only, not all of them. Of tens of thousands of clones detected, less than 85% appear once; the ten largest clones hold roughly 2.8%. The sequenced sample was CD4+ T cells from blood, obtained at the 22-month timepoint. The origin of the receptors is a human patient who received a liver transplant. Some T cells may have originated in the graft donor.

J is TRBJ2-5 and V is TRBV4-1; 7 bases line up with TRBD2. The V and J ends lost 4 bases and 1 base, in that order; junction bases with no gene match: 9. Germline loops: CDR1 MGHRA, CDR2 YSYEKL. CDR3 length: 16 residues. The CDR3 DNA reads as TGCGCCAGCAGCCGAAACCCATCTAGCGGCCAAGAGACCCAGTACTTC. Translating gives CASSRNPSSGQETQYF.

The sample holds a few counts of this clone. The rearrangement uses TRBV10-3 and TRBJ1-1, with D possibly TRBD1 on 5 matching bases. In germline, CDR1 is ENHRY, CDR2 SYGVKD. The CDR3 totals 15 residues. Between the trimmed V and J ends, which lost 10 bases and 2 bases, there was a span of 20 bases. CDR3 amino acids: CATLIGAGRNTEAFF. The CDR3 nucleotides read TGTGCCACCTTGATTGGTGCAGGGCGAAACACTGAAGCTTTCTTT.

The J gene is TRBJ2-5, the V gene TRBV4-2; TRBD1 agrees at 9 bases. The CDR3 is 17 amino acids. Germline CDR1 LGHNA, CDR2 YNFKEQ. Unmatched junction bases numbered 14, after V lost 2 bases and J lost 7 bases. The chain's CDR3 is CASSQTYGDRDSGTQYF. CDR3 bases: TGTGCCAGCAGCCAAACGTATGGGGACAGGGACTCGGGGACCCAGTACTTC.

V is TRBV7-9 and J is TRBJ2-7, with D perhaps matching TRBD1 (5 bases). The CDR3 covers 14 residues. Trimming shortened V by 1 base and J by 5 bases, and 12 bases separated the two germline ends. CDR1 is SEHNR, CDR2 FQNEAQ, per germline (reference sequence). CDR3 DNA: TGTGCCAGCAGCTTAGGTCAGGGTCGTGACGAGCAGTACTTC. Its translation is CASSLGQGRDEQYF.

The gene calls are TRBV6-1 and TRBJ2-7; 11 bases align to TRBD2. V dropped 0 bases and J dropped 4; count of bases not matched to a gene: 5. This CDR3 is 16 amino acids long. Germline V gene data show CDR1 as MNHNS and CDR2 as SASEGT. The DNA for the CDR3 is TGTGCCAGCAGTGAAGCTAGCGGGAGGGCCGGTTACGAGCAGTACTTC. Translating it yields CASSEASGRAGYEQYF.

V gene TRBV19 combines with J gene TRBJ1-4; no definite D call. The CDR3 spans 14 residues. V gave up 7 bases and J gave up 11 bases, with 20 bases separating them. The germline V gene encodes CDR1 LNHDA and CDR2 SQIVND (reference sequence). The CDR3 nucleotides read TGTGCCAGTAAGCGCTCCCCGATAGAGACCAAACTGTTTTTT. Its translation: CASKRSPIETKLFF.

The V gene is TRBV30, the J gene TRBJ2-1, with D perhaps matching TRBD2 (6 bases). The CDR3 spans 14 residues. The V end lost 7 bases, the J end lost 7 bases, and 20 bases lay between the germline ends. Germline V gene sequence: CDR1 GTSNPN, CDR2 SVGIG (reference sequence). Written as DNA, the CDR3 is TGTGCCTTGGTTGGGGAGGAGGGTGGTAATGAGCAGTTCTTC. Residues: CALVGEEGGNEQFF.

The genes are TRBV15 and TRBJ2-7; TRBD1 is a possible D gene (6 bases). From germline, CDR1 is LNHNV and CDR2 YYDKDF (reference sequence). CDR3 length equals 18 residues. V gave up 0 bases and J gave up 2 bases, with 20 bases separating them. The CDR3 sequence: CATSRDLMLERGTYEQYF. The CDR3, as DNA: TGTGCCACCAGCAGAGATTTGATGTTGGAGAGGGGGACCTACGAGCAGTACTTC. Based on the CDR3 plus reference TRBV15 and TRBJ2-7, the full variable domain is DAMVIQNPRYQVTQFGKPVTLSCSQTLNHNVMYWYQQKSSQAPKLLFHYYDKDFNNEADTPDNFQSRRPNTSFCFLDIRSPGLGDTAMYLCATSRDLMLERGTYEQYFGPGTRLTVT.

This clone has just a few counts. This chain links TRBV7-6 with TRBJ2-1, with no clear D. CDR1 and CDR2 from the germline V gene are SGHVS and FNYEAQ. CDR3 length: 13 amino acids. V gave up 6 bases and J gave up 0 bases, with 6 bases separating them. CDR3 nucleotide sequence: TGTGCCAGCAGTCGGAGCTCCTACAATGAGCAGTTCTTC. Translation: CASSRSSYNEQFF.

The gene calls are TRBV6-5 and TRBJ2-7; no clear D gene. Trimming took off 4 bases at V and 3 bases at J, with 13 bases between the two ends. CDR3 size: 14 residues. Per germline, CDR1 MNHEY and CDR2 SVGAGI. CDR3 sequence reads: CASSSTNNHYEQYF. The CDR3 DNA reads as TGTGCCAGCAGTTCAACTAACAACCACTACGAGCAGTACTTC.

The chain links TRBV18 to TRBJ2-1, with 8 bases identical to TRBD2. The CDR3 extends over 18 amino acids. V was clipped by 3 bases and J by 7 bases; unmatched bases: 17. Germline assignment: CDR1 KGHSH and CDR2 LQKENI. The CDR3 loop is CASSPLMSSGGRRNEQFF. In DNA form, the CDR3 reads TGTGCCAGCTCACCCCTGATGAGTAGTGGCGGGAGGAGAAATGAGCAGTTCTTC.

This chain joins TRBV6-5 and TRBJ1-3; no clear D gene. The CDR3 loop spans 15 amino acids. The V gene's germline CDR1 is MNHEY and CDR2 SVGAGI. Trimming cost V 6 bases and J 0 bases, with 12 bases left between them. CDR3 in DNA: TGTGCCAGCAGACCCCCAGGTGGCTCTGGAAACACCATATATTTT. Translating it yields CASRPPGGSGNTIYF.